A selection of T cell receptor beta chains follows, all from one sample in a study of somatic mutations in cytotoxic T cells in rheumatoid arthritis. Profiled with immunoSEQ multiplex PCR; TCRdb holds only in-frame clones, not every one. Here the sample spans about 25,000 clones, 70% to 85% being singletons. The specimen sequenced was CD8+ T cells sorted from blood. The source of these receptors is a woman under 30 in good health. Both conserved end residues are part of each CDR3. The D gene is left open where the match is weak. Part of the rows lack a size; the others show once, few, many or a class for expanded clones.

J gene: TRBJ1-1
V gene: TRBV4-1
D gene: TRBD1
clone size: few
CDR3 protein: CASSQSQGGTEAFF
CDR3 DNA: TGCGCCAGCAGCCAGTCTCAGGGGGGGACTGAAGCTTTCTTT

J gene: TRBJ2-3
V gene: TRBV10-1
D gene: TRBD1
clone size: -
CDR3 protein: CATGPSGGSSTDTQYF
CDR3 DNA: TGCGCCACCGGACCCTCAGGGGGATCTAGCACAGATACGCAGTATTTT

J gene: TRBJ1-3
V gene: TRBV10-3
D gene: -
clone size: -
CDR3 protein: CAISEYTKRWSGNTIYF
CDR3 DNA: TGTGCCATCAGTGAGTACACGAAGAGGTGGTCTGGAAACACCATATATTTT

J gene: TRBJ1-2
V gene: TRBV15
D gene: -
clone size: few
CDR3 protein: CATSREGPADIEGYTF
CDR3 DNA: TGTGCCACCAGCAGAGAAGGCCCGGCGGATATTGAGGGCTACACCTTC

J gene: TRBJ1-2
V gene: TRBV9
D gene: TRBD1
clone size: -
CDR3 protein: CASSVTGQALNGYTF
CDR3 DNA: TGTGCCAGCAGCGTTACTGGACAGGCCCTCAATGGCTACACCTTC

J gene: TRBJ1-4
V gene: TRBV5-6
D gene: -
clone size: -
CDR3 protein: CASSHGGDGEKLFF
CDR3 DNA: TGTGCCAGCAGCCACGGGGGCGACGGTGAAAAACTGTTTTTT

J gene: TRBJ2-2
V gene: TRBV28
D gene: -
clone size: -
CDR3 protein: CASSLTKGAGELFF
CDR3 DNA: TGTGCCAGCAGTTTAACGAAGGGAGCCGGGGAGCTGTTTTTT

J gene: TRBJ2-1
V gene: TRBV2
D gene: -
clone size: -
CDR3 protein: CASGRGGLLGDEQFF
CDR3 DNA: TGTGCCAGCGGAAGGGGGGGCCTACTTGGGGATGAGCAGTTCTTC

J gene: TRBJ2-3
V gene: TRBV28
D gene: -
clone size: -
CDR3 protein: CASTGHSTDTQYF
CDR3 DNA: TGTGCCAGCACCGGACACTCCACAGATACGCAGTATTTT

J gene: TRBJ2-1
V gene: TRBV11-1
D gene: TRBD2
clone size: -
CDR3 protein: CASLGRDTYNEQFF
CDR3 DNA: TGTGCCTCCCTCGGGAGGGACACCTACAATGAGCAGTTCTTC

J gene: TRBJ2-1
V gene: TRBV19
D gene: TRBD2
clone size: -
CDR3 protein: CASSASGFYGNEQFF
CDR3 DNA: TGTGCCAGTAGTGCTAGCGGGTTCTACGGGAATGAGCAGTTCTTC

J gene: TRBJ1-2
V gene: TRBV2
D gene: -
clone size: -
CDR3 protein: CASSEGGSGGVDGYTF
CDR3 DNA: TGTGCCAGCAGTGAAGGAGGGTCAGGTGGGGTCGATGGCTACACCTTC

J gene: TRBJ1-1
V gene: TRBV4-2
D gene: -
clone size: -
CDR3 protein: CASSQDVGMGMDTEAFF
CDR3 DNA: TGTGCCAGCAGCCAAGATGTCGGGATGGGGATGGACACTGAAGCTTTCTTT

J gene: TRBJ2-1
V gene: TRBV28
D gene: TRBD2
clone size: few
CDR3 protein: CASRTGLAGARSSYNEQFF
CDR3 DNA: TGTGCCAGCAGGACGGGACTAGCGGGGGCCCGAAGCTCCTACAATGAGCAGTTCTTC

J gene: TRBJ2-5
V gene: TRBV5-1
D gene: -
clone size: -
CDR3 protein: CASSEEQVAVKTQYF
CDR3 DNA: TGCGCCAGCAGCGAGGAACAGGTGGCCGTAAAGACCCAGTACTTC

J gene: TRBJ2-2
V gene: TRBV29-1
D gene: TRBD2
clone size: -
CDR3 protein: CSVIAGDTGELFF
CDR3 DNA: TGCAGCGTAATAGCGGGAGACACCGGGGAGCTGTTTTTT

J gene: TRBJ1-1
V gene: TRBV27
D gene: -
clone size: -
CDR3 protein: CASMDGLNTEAFF
CDR3 DNA: TGTGCCAGCATGGACGGATTGAACACTGAAGCTTTCTTT